Listed here are 20 T cell receptor beta chains from one sample, sequenced in a study of blood T cell repertoires in COVID-19. Sequenced by immunoSEQ multiplex PCR; TCRdb stores in-frame clones only, minus some. This table has about 90,000 clones, about 82% appearing once. The specimen sequenced was peripheral blood. These receptors originate from a woman aged 70-85 years with active or convalescent COVID-19.

The J gene is TRBJ2-3, the V gene TRBV18; maybe TRBD1 (5 bases). The V and J ends lost 0 bases and 10 bases respectively, with 20 bases between them. The germline CDR1 and CDR2 sequences are KGHSH and LQKENI. The CDR3 is made up of 16 amino acids. The CDR3 protein is CASSPPQAGTGAPQYF. In DNA form, the CDR3 reads TGTGCCAGCTCACCACCCCAGGCAGGCACAGGAGCTCCGCAGTATTTT.

The chain carries TRBV19 and TRBJ1-3; 8 bases are a match to TRBD1. Germline loops: CDR1 LNHDA, CDR2 SQIVND (reference sequence). This CDR3 region has 14 residues. Unmatched junction bases numbered 3, after V lost 8 bases and J lost 0 bases. CDR3 residues: CASRDRSSGNTIYF. As DNA, the CDR3 is TGTGCCAGTCGGGACAGGAGCTCTGGAAACACCATATATTTT.

The CDR3, as DNA: TGTGCCAGCAGTTCATCCCTACGTGAAGCTTTCTTT. Translated: CASSSSLREAFF. V gene TRBV12-3 or TRBV12-4 combines with J gene TRBJ1-1; no reliable D call. The CDR3 covers 12 residues. V lost 4 bases, J lost 7 bases, and 10 bases lay in between.

The rearrangement joins TRBV6-5 to TRBJ2-2; TRBD1 aligns across 8 bases. With 6 bases clipped from V and 4 bases from J, the junction kept 4 bases outside the gene matches. Germline-derived CDR1 and CDR2 are MNHEY and SVGAGI. This CDR3 is built from 14 residues. CDR3: CASRKDRATGELFF. CDR3 DNA sequence: TGTGCCAGCAGGAAGGACAGGGCCACCGGGGAGCTGTTTTTT.

In its sample, this clone was seen once. The J gene is TRBJ2-7, the V gene TRBV4-1, with D possibly TRBD1 on 6 matching bases. V was trimmed by 3 bases and J by 2 bases, leaving 11 bases between them. This CDR3 is 14 amino acids long. Germline V gene lookup returns CDR1 MGHRA and CDR2 YSYEKL. The CDR3 DNA reads TGCGCCAGCAGCCAGGAGACAGGAACCTACGAGCAGTACTTC. Translation gives CASSQETGTYEQYF.

The chain joins TRBV6-5 to TRBJ1-1, with a weak D call TRBD1 (5 bases). The CDR3 is made up of 13 amino acids. Trimming took off 6 bases at V and 1 base at J, with 9 bases between the two ends. Looked up from germline, CDR1 is MNHEY and CDR2 is SVGAGI. CDR3 nucleotide sequence: TGTGCCAGCAGAGACAGACCGAACACTGAAGCTTTCTTT. It translates to CASRDRPNTEAFF.

CDR3 sequence reads: CASSMTSGGGYQETQYF. The DNA for the CDR3 is TGTGCCAGCAGCATGACTAGCGGGGGCGGGTACCAAGAGACCCAGTACTTC. This chain joins TRBV7-9 and TRBJ2-5; 12 nucleotides align to TRBD2. The CDR3 is made up of 17 amino acids. Trimming took 5 bases from V and 0 from J; bases not matched to a gene: 7. Germline loops: CDR1 SEHNR, CDR2 FQNEAQ (reference sequence). Together with reference TRBV7-9 and TRBJ2-5, the CDR3 gives the full variable domain: DTGVSQNPRHKITKRGQNVTFRCDPISEHNRLYWYRQTLGQGPEFLTYFQNEAQLEKSRLLSDRFSAERPKGSFSTLEIQRTEQGDSAMYLCASSMTSGGGYQETQYFGPGTRLLVL.

This chain connects TRBV27 to TRBJ1-1; D gene uncertain. Germline lookup yields CDR1 MNHEY and CDR2 SMNVEV (reference sequence). Trimming cost V 3 bases and J 5 bases, with 13 bases left between them. The CDR3 is made up of 14 amino acids. The chain's CDR3 is CASSFLGSGTEAFF. The CDR3 DNA reads TGTGCCAGCAGTTTTCTAGGGTCGGGAACTGAAGCTTTCTTT.

This clone was seen a handful of times. The CDR3 protein is CASSLDSTYNEQFF. The CDR3 nucleotides are TGTGCCAGCAGCTTGGACAGTACCTACAATGAGCAGTTCTTC. The V and J genes are TRBV11-2 and TRBJ2-1; D might be TRBD1 (6 bases). V was pared by 3 bases and J by 2 bases, with 8 bases between. Looked up from germline, CDR1 is SGHAT and CDR2 is FQNNGV. The CDR3 spans 14 residues.

V and J are TRBV18 and TRBJ1-1; 7 nucleotides match TRBD1. CDR1 is KGHSH, CDR2 LQKENI, per germline. The CDR3 spans 14 residues. The V and J ends lost 6 bases and 1 base, in that order; junction bases with no gene match: 5. DNA of the CDR3: TGTGCCAGCTCTTCGACAGGGCAGAACACTGAAGCTTTCTTT. It encodes CASSSTGQNTEAFF.

The chain has TRBV28 and TRBJ1-4; weak D call: TRBD1 (6 bases). This CDR3 comprises 13 residues. The germline V gene encodes CDR1 MDHEN and CDR2 SYDVKM. V was shortened by 6 bases and J by 6 bases, with 11 bases between the two germline ends. The CDR3 sequence: CASSVHRDEKLFF. CDR3 sequence (DNA): TGTGCCAGCAGCGTCCACAGGGATGAAAAACTGTTTTTT.

A single count supports this clone. The rearrangement joins TRBV2 to TRBJ1-2; TRBD1 matches 7 bases. This CDR3 is 13 amino acids long. Germline V gives CDR1 SNHLY, CDR2 FYNNEI. The junction had 5 bases not matched to a gene; V was cut back by 7 bases and J by 3 bases. The CDR3 sequence is CASTEGTDYGYTF. The CDR3 region has the DNA TGTGCCAGCACCGAGGGGACAGACTATGGCTACACCTTC.

The chain is built from TRBV7-9 and TRBJ2-7; 7 bases line up with TRBD2. V shed 2 bases and J 1 base; nucleotides not matched to a gene: 5. Germline values: CDR1 SEHNR, CDR2 FQNEAQ (reference sequence). The CDR3 length is 15 residues. The CDR3 here is CASSLSGAISYEQYF. The CDR3 coding sequence is TGTGCCAGCAGCTTAAGCGGGGCAATTTCCTACGAGCAGTACTTC.

This clone was counted a few times. CDR3 bases: TGTGCCAGCAGCTTGGGTTTGGGACAGGCGATCTATGGCTACACCTTC. Protein sequence: CASSLGLGQAIYGYTF. The chain employs TRBV7-9 and TRBJ1-2; TRBD1 agrees at 8 bases. J was trimmed by 4 bases and V by 3 bases; bases with no gene match: 10. Germline assignment: CDR1 SEHNR and CDR2 FQNEAQ (reference sequence). The CDR3 runs 16 residues.

The chain links TRBV28 to TRBJ1-6; 7 bases map to TRBD1. The junction had 6 bases not matched to a gene; V was cut back by 6 bases and J by 7 bases. This CDR3 is built from 14 residues. Germline V gene lookup returns CDR1 MDHEN and CDR2 SYDVKM. The CDR3 reads CASSYRGRNSPLHF. The CDR3 DNA follows: TGTGCCAGCAGCTACAGGGGTAGGAATTCACCCCTCCACTTT.

This chain links TRBV10-2 with TRBJ1-5; 8 bases match TRBD1. The V segment lost 3 bases and the J segment 4 bases; nucleotides outside the gene matches: 2. The CDR3 runs 14 residues. CDR1 and CDR2 (germline): WSHSY, SAAADI. CDR3 nucleotides: TGCGCCAGCAGTGACAGGGGGCGAAATCAGCCCCAGCATTTT. Its translation is CASSDRGRNQPQHF.

J is TRBJ2-5 and V is TRBV7-2; 7 positions agree with TRBD2. The germline V gene has CDR1 SGHTA and CDR2 FQGNSA. CDR3 length: 16 amino acids. Trimming at V came to 4 bases and at J to 3 bases, leaving 11 bases not matched to a gene. CDR3 region: CASSSPSGGREETQYF. DNA for the CDR3: TGTGCCAGCAGCTCCCCCTCCGGGGGGAGGGAAGAGACCCAGTACTTC.

The chain has TRBV6-1 and TRBJ1-6; possibly TRBD1 for D (5 bases). From germline, CDR1 is MNHNS and CDR2 SASEGT. The CDR3 has 16 residues. V shed 4 bases and J shed 5 bases, with 15 bases lying between them. CDR3: CASSVLGTFNNSPLHF. CDR3 sequence (DNA): TGTGCCAGCAGTGTGCTCGGGACTTTTAATAATTCACCCCTCCACTTT.

This chain connects TRBV19 to TRBJ1-2; 8 nucleotides match TRBD1. The CDR3 extends over 13 amino acids. In germline, CDR1 is LNHDA, CDR2 SQIVND (reference sequence). Trimming cost V 6 bases and J 8 bases; bases outside gene matches: 8. For the CDR3, the DNA is TGTGCCAGTAGAAAAGATGACAGGGGAGGCTACACCTTC. Translation gives CASRKDDRGGYTF.

This clone was counted ten times or more. The chain carries TRBV5-8 and TRBJ2-6, with 11 nucleotides matching TRBD1. J gave up 2 bases and V 5 bases, and 3 bases lay outside the gene matches. Germline CDR1 is SGHTS and CDR2 is YDEGEE. CDR3 size: 16 residues. The DNA for the CDR3 is TGTGCCAGCAGGGACAGGGGGCGAACTGGGGCCAACGTCCTGACTTTC. Its protein product is CASRDRGRTGANVLTF. The variable domain in full, with the rest retrieved from reference TRBV5-8 and TRBJ2-6, is EAGVTQSPTHLIKTRGQQATLRCSPISGHTSVYWYQQALGLGLQFLLWYDEGEERNRGNFPPRFSGRQFPNYSSELNVNALELEDSALYLCASRDRGRTGANVLTFGAGSRLTVL.